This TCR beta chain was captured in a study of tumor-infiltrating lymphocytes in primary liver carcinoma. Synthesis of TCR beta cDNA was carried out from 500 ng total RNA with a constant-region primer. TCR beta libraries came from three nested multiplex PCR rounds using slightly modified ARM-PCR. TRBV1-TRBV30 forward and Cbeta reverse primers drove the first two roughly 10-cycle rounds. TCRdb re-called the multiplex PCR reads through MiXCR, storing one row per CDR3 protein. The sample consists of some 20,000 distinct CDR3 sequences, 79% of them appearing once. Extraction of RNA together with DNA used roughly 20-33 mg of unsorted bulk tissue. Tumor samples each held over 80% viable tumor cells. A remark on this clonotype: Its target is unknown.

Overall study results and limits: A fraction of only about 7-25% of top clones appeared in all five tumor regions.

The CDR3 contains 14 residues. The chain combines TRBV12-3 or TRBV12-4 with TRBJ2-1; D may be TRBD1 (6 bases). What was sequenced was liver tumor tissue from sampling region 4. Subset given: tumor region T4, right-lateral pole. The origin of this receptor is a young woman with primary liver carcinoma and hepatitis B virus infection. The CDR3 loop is CISNTGTLSNEQFF. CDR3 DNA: TGTATCAGCAATACCGGGACACTATCCAATGAGCAGTTCTTC.